This T cell receptor beta chain appears in the sequencing data of a study of cytomegalovirus exposure and HLA in healthy donors. Researchers ran the PCR with 60 Vbeta and 13 Jbeta primers. The table came from immunoSEQ multiplex PCR; TCRdb's copy has only in-frame clones and leaves some out. The profile shows 55,000 to 70,000 clones, approximately 60% of them singletons. Trimming pared 6 bases from V and 7 bases from J, leaving 18 bases between. The length of the CDR3 is 14 residues. The germline V gene encodes CDR1 MNHNY and CDR2 SVGAGI (reference sequence). Worth noting for this clone: Its antigen is currently unknown.

Study outcomes and limitations: Common viral pathogens were later found to be apparently linked to several of the most significant clusters. Sequencing depth across donors, presence/absence analyses assumed, was roughly uniform. Evidence from a later analysis indicated that most CMV-associated TCR beta chains looked HLA-restricted. The study recorded more than 150 TCR beta chains that were cytomegalovirus-associated.

The receptor was derived from a woman aged 45-65 years in good health and CMV-seronegative. This chain joins TRBV6-6 and TRBJ1-2; D is possibly TRBD1 (6 bases). The sequencing input was PBMCs. This CDR3 is CASSQGSRQGGYTF. In DNA form, the CDR3 reads TGTGCCAGCAGCCAGGGGTCAAGGCAGGGTGGCTACACCTTC.